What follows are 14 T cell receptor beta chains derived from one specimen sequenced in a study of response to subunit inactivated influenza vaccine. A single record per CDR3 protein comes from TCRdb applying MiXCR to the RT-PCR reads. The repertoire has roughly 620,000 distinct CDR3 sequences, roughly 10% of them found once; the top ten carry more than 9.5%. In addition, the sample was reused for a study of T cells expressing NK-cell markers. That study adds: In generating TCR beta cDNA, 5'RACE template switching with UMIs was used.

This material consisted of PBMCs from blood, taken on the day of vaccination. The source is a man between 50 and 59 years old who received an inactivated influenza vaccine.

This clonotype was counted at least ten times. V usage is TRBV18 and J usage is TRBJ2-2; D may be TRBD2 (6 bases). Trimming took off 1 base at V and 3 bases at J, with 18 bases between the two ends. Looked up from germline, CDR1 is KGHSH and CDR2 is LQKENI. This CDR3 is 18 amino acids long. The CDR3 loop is CASSPRARGIRDTGELFF. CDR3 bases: TGTGCCAGCTCACCACGTGCGCGCGGGATACGTGACACCGGGGAGCTGTTTTTT.

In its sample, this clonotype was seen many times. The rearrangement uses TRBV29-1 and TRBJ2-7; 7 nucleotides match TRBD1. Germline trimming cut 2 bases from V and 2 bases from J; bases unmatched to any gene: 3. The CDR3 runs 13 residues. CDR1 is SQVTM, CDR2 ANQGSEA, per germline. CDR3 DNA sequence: TGCAGCGTTGAAACAGGACAGGCCTACGAGCAGTACTTC. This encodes CSVETGQAYEQYF.

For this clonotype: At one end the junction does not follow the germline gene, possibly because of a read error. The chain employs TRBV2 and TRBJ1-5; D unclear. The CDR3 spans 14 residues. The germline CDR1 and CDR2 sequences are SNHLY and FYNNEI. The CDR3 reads CASSKAGGYQPQHF. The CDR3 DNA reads TGTGCCAGCAGTAAAGCGGGCGGTTATCAGCCCCAGCATTTT.

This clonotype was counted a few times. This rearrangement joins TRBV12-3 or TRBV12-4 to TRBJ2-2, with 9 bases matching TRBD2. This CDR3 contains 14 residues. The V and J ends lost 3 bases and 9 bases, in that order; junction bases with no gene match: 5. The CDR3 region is CASSFWTSARELFF. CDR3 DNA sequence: TGTGCCAGCAGTTTCTGGACTAGCGCGCGGGAGCTGTTTTTT.

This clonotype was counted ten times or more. The CDR3, as DNA: TGCAGTGCTAGAGATGGGGCGGGAGTCTGGTACGAGCAGTACTTC. Translation: CSARDGAGVWYEQYF. The chain combines TRBV20-1 with TRBJ2-7; 7 nucleotides match TRBD2. Trimming took 0 bases from V and 4 from J; bases not matched to a gene: 9. The CDR3 consists of 15 residues. Germline CDR1 and CDR2: DFQATT and SNEGSKA (reference sequence).

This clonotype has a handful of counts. CDR3 amino acids: CASIRQGAWETQYF. The CDR3 bases are TGTGCCAGCATCAGACAGGGGGCTTGGGAGACCCAGTACTTC. The J gene is TRBJ2-5, the V gene TRBV6-2 or TRBV6-3, with 10 positions matching TRBD1. CDR1 is MNHEY, CDR2 SVGEGT, per germline. V lost 7 bases and J lost 5; bases outside the gene matches: 7. This CDR3 region has 14 residues.

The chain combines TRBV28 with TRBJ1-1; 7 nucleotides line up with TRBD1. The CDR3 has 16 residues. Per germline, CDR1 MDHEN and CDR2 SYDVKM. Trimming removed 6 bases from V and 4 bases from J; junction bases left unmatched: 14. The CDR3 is CASSPWTGPAITEAFF. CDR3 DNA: TGTGCCAGCAGCCCATGGACAGGCCCTGCGATCACTGAAGCTTTCTTT.

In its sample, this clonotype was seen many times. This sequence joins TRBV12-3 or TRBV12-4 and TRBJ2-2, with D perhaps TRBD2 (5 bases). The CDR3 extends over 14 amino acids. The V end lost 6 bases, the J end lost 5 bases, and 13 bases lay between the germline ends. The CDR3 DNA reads TGTGCCAGCAGCCAAATTACGGGGACCGGGGAGCTGTTTTTT. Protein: CASSQITGTGELFF.

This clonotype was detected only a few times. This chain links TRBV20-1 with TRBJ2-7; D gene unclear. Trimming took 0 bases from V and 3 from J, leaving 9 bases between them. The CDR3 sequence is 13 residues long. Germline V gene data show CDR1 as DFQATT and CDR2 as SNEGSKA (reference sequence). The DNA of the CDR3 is TGCAGTGCTAGAGATTTAAATTTCTACGAGCAGTACTTC. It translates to CSARDLNFYEQYF.

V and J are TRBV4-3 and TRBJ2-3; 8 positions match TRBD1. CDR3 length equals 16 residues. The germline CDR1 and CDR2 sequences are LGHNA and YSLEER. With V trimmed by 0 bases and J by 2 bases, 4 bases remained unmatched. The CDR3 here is CASSQEAGGNTDTQYF. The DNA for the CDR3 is TGCGCCAGCAGCCAAGAGGCAGGGGGCAACACAGATACGCAGTATTTT.

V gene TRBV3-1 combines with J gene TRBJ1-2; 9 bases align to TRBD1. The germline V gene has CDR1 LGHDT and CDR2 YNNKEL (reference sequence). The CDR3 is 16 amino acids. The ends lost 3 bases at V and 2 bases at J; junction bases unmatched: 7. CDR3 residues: CASSHARTGENYGYTF. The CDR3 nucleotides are TGTGCCAGCAGCCACGCCAGGACAGGGGAGAACTATGGCTACACCTTC.

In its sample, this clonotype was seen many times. The CDR3 DNA reads TGTGCCAGCAGTTCCCTCAGGACAGGGGGACGAGATACGCAGTATTTT. Protein: CASSSLRTGGRDTQYF. The chain recombines TRBV6-2 or TRBV6-3 with TRBJ2-3; TRBD1 aligns across 10 bases. The ends lost 4 bases at V and 5 bases at J; junction bases unmatched: 9. Germline V CDR1 and CDR2: MNHEY, SVGEGT. The length of the CDR3 is 16 residues.

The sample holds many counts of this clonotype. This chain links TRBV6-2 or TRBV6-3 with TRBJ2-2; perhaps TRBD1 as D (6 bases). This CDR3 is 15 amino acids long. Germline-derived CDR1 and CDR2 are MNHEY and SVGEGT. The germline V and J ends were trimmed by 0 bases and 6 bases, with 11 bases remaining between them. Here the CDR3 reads CASSYSTGLAGELFF. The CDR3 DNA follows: TGTGCCAGCAGTTACTCGACAGGTTTAGCCGGGGAGCTGTTTTTT.

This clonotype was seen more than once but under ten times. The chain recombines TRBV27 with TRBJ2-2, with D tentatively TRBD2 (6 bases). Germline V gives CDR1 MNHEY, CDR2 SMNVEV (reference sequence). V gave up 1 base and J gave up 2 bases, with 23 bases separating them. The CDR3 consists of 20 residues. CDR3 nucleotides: TGTGCCAGCAGTTTATGGTACTCGGAGGGGTCGTTTGCTAACACCGGGGAGCTGTTTTTT. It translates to CASSLWYSEGSFANTGELFF.